Below are 28 T cell receptor beta chains sequenced from a single sample in a study. The sorted Tregs were CD4+CD25+CD127-/low cells. One entry per CDR3 protein, called by TCRdb with MiXCR from the 5' RACE reads. The table lists over 40,000 distinct CDR3 sequences, roughly a fifth of them singletons. Sequences were obtained from Tregs sorted from blood. Receptors originate from a female donor with breast cancer.

The table lists this clonotype with many counts. V and J are TRBV25-1 and TRBJ2-1; D uncertain. V was pared by 8 bases and J by 6 bases, with 5 bases between. The CDR3 is made up of 10 amino acids. CDR1 is MGHDK, CDR2 SYGVNS, per germline. The CDR3 region is CASEGNEQFF. The CDR3 coding sequence is TGTGCCAGCGAAGGCAATGAGCAGTTCTTC.

This clonotype was recorded a few times. A much larger clonotype is one base distant, so this may be a read error. Without the conserved terminal phenylalanine or tryptophan, this CDR3 likely stems from a read error. The chain recombines TRBV7-2 with TRBJ2-7, with a possible D match to TRBD1 (6 bases). Trimming cost V 0 bases and J 2 bases, with 11 bases left between them. The CDR3 sequence is 15 residues long. Germline loops: CDR1 SGHTA, CDR2 FQGNSA. CDR3 bases: TGTGCCAGCAGCTTAGCCAGGGGAAGCGCCTACGAGCAGTACCTC. This encodes CASSLARGSAYEQYL.

This clonotype appeared many times. The chain joins TRBV28 to TRBJ1-5; weak D call: TRBD1 (5 bases). The germline V gene has CDR1 MDHEN and CDR2 SYDVKM. The length of the CDR3 is 16 residues. V was trimmed by 7 bases and J by 0 bases, leaving 16 bases between them. The CDR3, as DNA: TGTGCCAGCACCCTGGACACCCTGTATAGCAATCAGCCCCAGCATTTT. Its translation is CASTLDTLYSNQPQHF.

As regards this clonotype: A read error may explain this, as a much larger clone is one base away. The chain employs TRBV6-1 and TRBJ1-6; TRBD1 is a possible D gene (5 bases). CDR1 MNHNS and CDR2 SASEGT come from the germline V gene. The CDR3 length is 13 residues. Deletions cut 8 bases from V and 10 bases from J, with 15 bases between. The CDR3 loop reads CASDQGRESPLHF. The CDR3 bases are TGTGCCAGCGACCAGGGAAGAGAGTCACCCCTCCACTTT.

The genes are TRBV12-3 or TRBV12-4 and TRBJ2-7; D might be TRBD2 (6 bases). The CDR3 spans 15 residues. Trimming removed 6 bases from V and 7 bases from J, with 22 bases in between. CDR3 nucleotides: TGTGCCAGCAGCAGTCTAGCGTTCCGGGAAGGGGAGCAGTACTTC. Translating it yields CASSSLAFREGEQYF.

Many counts were recorded for this clonotype. V gene TRBV7-3 combines with J gene TRBJ2-2; D gene ambiguous. Germline CDR1 and CDR2: SGHTA and FQGTGA. The germline V and J ends were trimmed by 4 bases and 2 bases, with 5 bases remaining between them. The CDR3 length is 13 residues. CDR3 residues: CASSYRNTGELFF. CDR3 coding DNA: TGTGCCAGCAGCTATAGAAACACCGGGGAGCTGTTTTTT.

This chain joins TRBV7-2 and TRBJ2-7; D perhaps matches TRBD2 (5 bases). V lost 2 bases and J lost 3, with 8 bases in between. The CDR3 consists of 13 residues. Germline loops: CDR1 SGHTA, CDR2 FQGNSA. The CDR3 region is CASSLYAGYEQYF. The CDR3 bases are TGTGCCAGCAGCTTATACGCGGGCTACGAGCAGTACTTC.

In its sample, this clonotype was seen many times. The chain carries TRBV5-1 and TRBJ1-3, with TRBD1 matching over 7 bases. Germline V gives CDR1 SGHRS, CDR2 YFSETQ. The CDR3 extends over 15 amino acids. The J segment lost 4 bases and the V segment lost 4 bases, leaving 8 bases of the junction unmatched. This chain's CDR3 is CASSPDGQDGNTIYF. The CDR3 DNA reads as TGCGCCAGCAGCCCAGATGGACAGGACGGAAACACCATATATTTT.

The V call is TRBV15, the J call TRBJ2-1; 8 positions match TRBD2. Trimming cost V 1 base and J 2 bases; bases outside gene matches: 10. This CDR3 has 18 residues. CDR1 is LNHNV, CDR2 YYDKDF, per germline (reference sequence). The CDR3 nucleotides are TGTGCCACCAGCAGAGCTATGTCTCGAGCGGGAGCCTACAATGAGCAGTTCTTC. Its protein is CATSRAMSRAGAYNEQFF. The variable domain in full, completed from reference TRBV15 and TRBJ2-1, reads DAMVIQNPRYQVTQFGKPVTLSCSQTLNHNVMYWYQQKSSQAPKLLFHYYDKDFNNEADTPDNFQSRRPNTSFCFLDIRSPGLGDTAMYLCATSRAMSRAGAYNEQFFGPGTRLTVL.

This chain joins TRBV27 and TRBJ2-1; D unresolved. Trimming removed 5 bases at V and 7 bases at J, with 18 bases between. Germline lookup yields CDR1 MNHEY and CDR2 SMNVEV (reference sequence). The CDR3 sequence is 15 residues long. DNA for the CDR3: TGTGCCAGCAGTCCAACGGGCCCTACCATTAATGAGCAGTTCTTC. It translates to CASSPTGPTINEQFF.

On this clonotype: With a much larger clone just one base away, this may be a read error. The V and J genes are TRBV15 and TRBJ1-5; 10 nucleotides match TRBD1. The CDR3 runs 16 residues. CDR1 LNHNV and CDR2 YYDKDF come from the germline V gene (reference sequence). The CDR3: CATGRDRGRSNQPQHF. The CDR3 DNA sequence: TGTGCCACCGGCAGAGACAGGGGGCGAAGCAATCAGCCCCAGCATTTT.

This clonotype has a handful of counts. Compared with germline, one end of the junction differs, possibly owing to a read error. This chain joins TRBV7-2 and TRBJ2-7; 9 nucleotides line up with TRBD2. The CDR3 totals 16 residues. Germline CDR1 and CDR2: SGHTA and FQGNSA. In DNA form, the CDR3 reads TGTGCCAGCGGCTTTTTCCCTAGCGGGACCTCCTACGAGCAGTACTTC. Amino acid sequence: CASGFFPSGTSYEQYF.

This clonotype was found a few times. The chain joins TRBV28 to TRBJ2-1, with 9 bases identical to TRBD1. The CDR3 is 15 amino acids. V dropped 7 bases and J dropped 3; count of bases not matched to a gene: 7. The germline gives CDR1 MDHEN, CDR2 SYDVKM. The CDR3 sequence: CASNIGTGRYNEQFF. The CDR3 DNA reads as TGTGCCAGCAACATAGGGACAGGGCGCTACAATGAGCAGTTCTTC. The full variable domain, its missing parts supplied by reference TRBV28 and TRBJ2-1, is DVKVTQSSRYLVKRTGEKVFLECVQDMDHENMFWYRQDPGLGLRLIYFSYDVKMKEKGDIPEGYSVSREKKERFSLILESASTNQTSMYLCASNIGTGRYNEQFFGPGTRLTVL.

This clonotype has ten or more counts. This chain connects TRBV4-1 to TRBJ1-1, with D possibly TRBD1 on 5 matching bases. This CDR3 spans 13 amino acids. V lost 1 base to trimming and J lost 6 bases, with 9 bases between them. Germline CDR1 is MGHRA and CDR2 is YSYEKL. CDR3 DNA: TGCGCCAGCAGCCAAGGAGGGACTTCTGAAGCTTTCTTT. This codes for CASSQGGTSEAFF.

Points on this clonotype: Germline is not matched at one junction end, which may reflect a read error. This chain joins TRBV7-3 and TRBJ2-3; 8 bases line up with TRBD2. Germline values: CDR1 SGHTA, CDR2 FQGTGA. The CDR3 sequence is 14 residues long. The CDR3 region has the DNA TGTACCAGCAGCCAAGCGGGAGCGGCCGATACGCAGTATTTT. It yields the protein CTSSQAGAADTQYF.

This clonotype was observed at least ten times. The V and J genes are TRBV7-3 and TRBJ2-1, with TRBD2 matching over 8 bases. The trim removed 5 bases at V and 1 base at J, leaving 4 bases unmatched. In germline, CDR1 is SGHTA, CDR2 FQGTGA. The CDR3 covers 15 residues. The CDR3 sequence: CASSLSGRSYNEQFF. As DNA, the CDR3 is TGTGCCAGCAGCCTAAGCGGGAGATCCTACAATGAGCAGTTCTTC.

This clonotype was observed many times. The rearrangement links TRBV5-1 to TRBJ2-1, with D perhaps TRBD1 or TRBD2 (5 bases each). This CDR3 comprises 17 residues. V shed 0 bases and J shed 4 bases, with 17 bases lying between them. Germline assignment: CDR1 SGHRS and CDR2 YFSETQ. CDR3 loop: CASSLEPGPYLYNEQFF. In DNA form, the CDR3 reads TGCGCCAGCAGCTTGGAGCCGGGGCCCTACTTGTACAATGAGCAGTTCTTC.

Ten or more counts support this clonotype. The rearrangement links TRBV28 to TRBJ2-1; D possibly corresponds to TRBD2 (6 bases). Germline loops: CDR1 MDHEN, CDR2 SYDVKM. This CDR3 comprises 15 residues. V was cut by 3 bases and J by 4 bases, with 13 bases left in between. Here the CDR3 reads CASSFSQRAYNEQFF. The DNA for the CDR3 is TGTGCCAGCAGTTTTAGCCAGCGGGCTTACAATGAGCAGTTCTTC.

The chain carries TRBV20-1 and TRBJ2-7; TRBD1 matches at 10 bases. The V gene end was trimmed by 6 bases and the J gene end by 6 bases; junction bases not matched to a gene: 5. The CDR3 runs 12 residues. The germline V gene has CDR1 DFQATT and CDR2 SNEGSKA (reference sequence). The CDR3 here is CSAGTGEGEQYF. In DNA, the CDR3 is TGCAGTGCAGGGACAGGGGAGGGCGAGCAGTACTTC.

As to this clonotype: This could be a read error, since a much larger clone is one nucleotide away. The chain couples TRBV6-2 or TRBV6-3 to TRBJ1-1; D remains ambiguous. Germline V gives CDR1 MNHEY, CDR2 SVGEGT. The CDR3 is 15 residues long. CDR3 amino acids: CVSSHLGRLNTEAFF. The CDR3 coding sequence is TGTGTCAGCAGCCACCTGGGGAGACTGAACACTGAAGCTTTCTTT.

In the case of this clonotype: Just one base apart from a much larger clone, this may be a read error. Given the absence of the conserved phenylalanine or tryptophan at the CDR3 end, a read error is likely. V and J are TRBV5-6 and TRBJ1-2; D is uncertain. The CDR3 contains 14 residues. V lost 4 bases to trimming and J lost 8 bases, with 18 bases between them. The germline V gene has CDR1 SGHDT and CDR2 YYEEEE. This CDR3 reads CASSITAGEKGYTC. DNA of the CDR3: TGTGCCAGCAGCATCACGGCCGGGGAGAAGGGCTACACCTGC.

About this clonotype: A much bigger clone sits one base away, suggesting this may be a read error. The rearrangement joins TRBV29-1 to TRBJ2-3, with D possibly matching TRBD2 (5 bases). The CDR3 spans 14 residues. Germline V CDR1 and CDR2: SQVTM, ANQGSEA. CDR3 region: CSVERTRSADAQYF. For the CDR3, the DNA is TGCAGCGTTGAACGTACTAGGAGTGCAGATGCGCAGTATTTT.

As for this clonotype: A much larger clone differs from this one at a single base, so this may be a read error. The chain joins TRBV9 to TRBJ2-7, with TRBD1 as a possible D gene (5 bases). The CDR3 contains 14 residues. The germline V gene has CDR1 SGDLS and CDR2 YYNGEE. The V gene lost 0 bases and the J gene lost 5 bases, with 12 bases spanning the gap. CDR3 residues: CASSVGGADNEQYF. The CDR3 DNA reads as TGTGCCAGCAGCGTAGGTGGGGCTGACAACGAGCAGTACTTC.

This clonotype has just a few counts. The rearrangement joins TRBV12-3 or TRBV12-4 to TRBJ2-1; 11 bases line up with TRBD2. CDR3 size: 15 residues. With 7 bases clipped from V and 8 bases from J, the junction kept 10 bases outside the gene matches. The CDR3 DNA reads TGTGCCAGCAAGATAGCGGGAGGGCCTTTTTATGAGCAGTTCTTC. Amino acids: CASKIAGGPFYEQFF.

This clonotype was seen more than once but under ten times. The rearrangement joins TRBV5-1 to TRBJ2-2; D remains ambiguous. The CDR3 has 15 residues. V was cut by 0 bases and J by 2 bases, with 8 bases left in between. Germline V gives CDR1 SGHRS, CDR2 YFSETQ. CDR3 residues: CASSLVNPNTGELFF. CDR3 sequence (DNA): TGCGCCAGCAGCTTGGTTAATCCCAACACCGGGGAGCTGTTTTTT.

This clonotype appeared many times. The gene calls are TRBV20-1 and TRBJ1-1, with D uncertain. This CDR3 has 14 residues. Per the germline V gene, CDR1 is DFQATT and CDR2 is SNEGSKA (reference sequence). The germline V and J ends were trimmed by 0 bases and 0 bases, with 8 bases remaining between them. In nucleotides, the CDR3 is TGCAGTGCTAGAGATCATACGATGAACACTGAAGCTTTCTTT. This gives the protein CSARDHTMNTEAFF.

The chain has TRBV12-3 or TRBV12-4 and TRBJ1-1, with D possibly being TRBD1 (6 bases). CDR3 length: 14 residues. V lost 1 base and J lost 7, with 13 bases in between. The CDR3 region has the DNA TGTGCCAGCAGTTTAGGGCAGGGGACCTTTGAAGCTTTCTTT. It specifies CASSLGQGTFEAFF.

In regard to this clonotype: It may be a read error: a sequence one base away is much more abundant. The V call is TRBV27, the J call TRBJ2-1; D call uncertain. Trimming took off 5 bases at V and 4 bases at J, with 12 bases between the two ends. CDR1 MNHEY and CDR2 SMNVEV come from the germline V gene (reference sequence). CDR3 length: 14 residues. The CDR3 loop reads CASSEARSYNEQFF. The DNA of the CDR3 is TGTGCCAGCAGTGAGGCACGGAGTTACAATGAGCAGTTCTTC.